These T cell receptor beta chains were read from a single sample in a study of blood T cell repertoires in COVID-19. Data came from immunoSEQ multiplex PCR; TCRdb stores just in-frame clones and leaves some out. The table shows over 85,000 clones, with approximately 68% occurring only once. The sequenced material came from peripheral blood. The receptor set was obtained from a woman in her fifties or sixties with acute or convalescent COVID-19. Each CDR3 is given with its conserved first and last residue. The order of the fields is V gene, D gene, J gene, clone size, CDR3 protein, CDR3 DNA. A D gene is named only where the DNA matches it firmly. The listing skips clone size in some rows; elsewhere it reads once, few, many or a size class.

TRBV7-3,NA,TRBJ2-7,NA,CASSFISGDEQYF,TGTGCCAGCAGCTTTATTTCCGGGGACGAGCAGTACTTC
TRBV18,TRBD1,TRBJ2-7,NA,CASSLTQGDTYEQYF,TGTGCCAGCTCACTCACCCAGGGGGACACCTACGAGCAGTACTTC
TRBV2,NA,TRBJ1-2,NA,CASASGYGYTF,TGTGCCAGCGCGTCTGGCTATGGCTACACCTTC
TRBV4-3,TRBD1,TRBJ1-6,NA,CASSQGQGDNSPLHF,TGCGCCAGCAGCCAAGGGCAGGGGGATAATTCACCCCTCCACTTT
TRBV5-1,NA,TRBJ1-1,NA,CASSFNALNTEAFF,TGCGCCAGCAGCTTTAACGCGTTGAACACTGAAGCTTTCTTT
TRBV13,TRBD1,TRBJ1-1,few,CASSRITTGARNTEAFF,TGTGCCAGCAGCCGAATAACGACAGGGGCGCGGAACACTGAAGCTTTCTTT
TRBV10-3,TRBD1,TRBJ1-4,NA,CAISDSDRGSLGEKLFF,TGTGCCATCAGTGATTCGGACAGGGGGTCGCTGGGTGAAAAACTGTTTTTT
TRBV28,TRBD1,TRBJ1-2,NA,CASSPVGDRGSIRYTF,TGTGCCAGCAGTCCGGTAGGAGACAGGGGCTCTATTAGGTACACCTTC
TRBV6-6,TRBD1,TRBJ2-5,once,CASSRMSGGETQYF,TGTGCCAGCAGCCGCATGTCAGGGGGAGAGACCCAGTACTTC
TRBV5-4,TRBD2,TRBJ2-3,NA,CASSLAGGDTQYF,TGTGCCAGCAGCTTGGCGGGGGGAGATACGCAGTATTTT
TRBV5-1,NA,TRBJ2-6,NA,CASSSAGSGANVLTF,TGCGCCAGCAGCTCTGCAGGGTCTGGGGCCAACGTCCTGACTTTC
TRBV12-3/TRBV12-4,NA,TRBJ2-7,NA,CASSLEDEQYF,TGTGCCAGCAGTTTGGAGGACGAGCAGTACTTC
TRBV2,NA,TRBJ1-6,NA,CASSVKSSYNSPLHF,TGTGCCAGCAGTGTCAAGAGCTCCTATAATTCACCCCTCCACTTT
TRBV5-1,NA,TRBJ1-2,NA,CASSLAWGVGYTF,TGCGCCAGCAGCTTGGCCTGGGGCGTTGGCTACACCTTC
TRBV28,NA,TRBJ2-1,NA,CASSSGGPSYNEQFF,TGTGCCAGCAGTTCGGGGGGCCCCTCCTACAATGAGCAGTTCTTC
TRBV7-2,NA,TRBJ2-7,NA,CASSLNPHEQYF,TGTGCCAGCAGCCTAAACCCACACGAGCAGTACTTC
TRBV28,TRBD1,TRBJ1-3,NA,CASSLGEILIPRTGHNSGNTIYF,TGTGCCAGCAGTTTAGGGGAGATACTTATACCTAGGACAGGCCACAACTCTGGAAACACCATATATTTT
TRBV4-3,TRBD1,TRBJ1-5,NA,CASSQETGGGNQPQHF,TGCGCCAGCAGCCAAGAAACAGGGGGAGGCAATCAGCCCCAGCATTTT
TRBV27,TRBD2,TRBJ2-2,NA,CASSLRRGLAGGFNTGELFF,TGTGCCAGCAGTTTAAGGAGAGGGCTAGCGGGGGGCTTTAACACCGGGGAGCTGTTTTTT
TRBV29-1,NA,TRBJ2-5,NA,CSVSKETQYF,TGCAGCGTGTCAAAAGAGACCCAGTACTTC
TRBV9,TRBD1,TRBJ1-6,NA,CASRQGAPGSPLHF,TGTGCCAGCAGGCAGGGGGCGCCTGGTTCACCCCTCCACTTT
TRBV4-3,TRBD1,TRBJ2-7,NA,CASSQVRDSSYEQYF,TGCGCCAGCAGCCAAGTTCGGGACAGCTCCTACGAGCAGTACTTC
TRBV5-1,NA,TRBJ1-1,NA,CASTGDTEAFF,TGCGCCAGCACGGGGGACACTGAAGCTTTCTTT
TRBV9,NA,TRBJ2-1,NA,CASSVGQESSYNEQFF,TGTGCCAGCAGCGTAGGACAGGAGAGCTCCTACAATGAGCAGTTCTTC
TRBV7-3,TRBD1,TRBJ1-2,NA,CASSLGGQGGDGYTF,TGTGCCAGCAGCTTAGGTGGTCAGGGGGGAGATGGCTACACCTTC
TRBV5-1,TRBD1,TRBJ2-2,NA,CASREQGTGELFF,TGCGCCAGCAGGGAACAGGGGACCGGGGAGCTGTTTTTT
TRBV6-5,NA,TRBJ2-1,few,CASSTGSGEQFF,TGTGCCAGCAGTACAGGGTCGGGGGAGCAGTTCTTC
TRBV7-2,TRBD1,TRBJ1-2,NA,CASSFGQARKGYTF,TGTGCCAGCAGCTTCGGACAGGCAAGAAAAGGCTACACCTTC